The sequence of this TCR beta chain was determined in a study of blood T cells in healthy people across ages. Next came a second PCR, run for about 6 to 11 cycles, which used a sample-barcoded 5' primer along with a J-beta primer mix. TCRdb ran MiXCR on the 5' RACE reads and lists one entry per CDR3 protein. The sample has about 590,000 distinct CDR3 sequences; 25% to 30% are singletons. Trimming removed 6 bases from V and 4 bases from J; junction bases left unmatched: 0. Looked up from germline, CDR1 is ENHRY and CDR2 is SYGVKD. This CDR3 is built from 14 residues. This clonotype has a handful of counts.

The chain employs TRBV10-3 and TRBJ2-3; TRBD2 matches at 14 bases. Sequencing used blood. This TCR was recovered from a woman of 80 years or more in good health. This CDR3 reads CAIRGLAGADTQYF. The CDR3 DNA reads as TGTGCCATCAGGGGACTAGCGGGAGCAGATACGCAGTATTTT.